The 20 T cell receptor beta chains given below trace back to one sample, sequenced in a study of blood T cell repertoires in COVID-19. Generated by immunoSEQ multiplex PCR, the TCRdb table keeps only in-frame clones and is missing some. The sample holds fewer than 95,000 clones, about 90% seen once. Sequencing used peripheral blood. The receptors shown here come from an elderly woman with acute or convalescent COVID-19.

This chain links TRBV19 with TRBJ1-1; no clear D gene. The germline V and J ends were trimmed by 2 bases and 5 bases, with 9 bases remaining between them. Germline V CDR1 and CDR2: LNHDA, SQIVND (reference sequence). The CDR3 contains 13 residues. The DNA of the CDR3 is TGTGCCAGTAGTATATTTGTGGAGACTGAAGCTTTCTTT. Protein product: CASSIFVETEAFF.

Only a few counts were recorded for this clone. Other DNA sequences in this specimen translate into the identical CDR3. The CDR3 DNA follows: TGTGCCAGCAGTTTGACTAGCTACGAGCAGTACTTC. Encoded protein: CASSLTSYEQYF. The chain joins TRBV12-3 or TRBV12-4 to TRBJ2-7; TRBD2 might be the D (6 bases). V was shortened by 3 bases and J by 3 bases, with 6 bases between the two germline ends. The CDR3 consists of 12 residues.

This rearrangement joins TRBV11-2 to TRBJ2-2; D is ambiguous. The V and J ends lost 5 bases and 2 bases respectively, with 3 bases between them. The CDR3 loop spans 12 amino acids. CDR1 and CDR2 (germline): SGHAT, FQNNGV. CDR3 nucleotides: TGTGCCAGCAGCGTAAACACCGGGGAGCTGTTTTTT. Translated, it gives CASSVNTGELFF.

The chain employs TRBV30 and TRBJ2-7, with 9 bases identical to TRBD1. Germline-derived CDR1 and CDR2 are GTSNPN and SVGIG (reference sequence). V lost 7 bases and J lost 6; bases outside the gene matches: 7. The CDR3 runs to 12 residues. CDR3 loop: CASRGQGVEQYF. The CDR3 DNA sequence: TGTGCCTCGAGGGGACAGGGAGTCGAGCAGTACTTC.

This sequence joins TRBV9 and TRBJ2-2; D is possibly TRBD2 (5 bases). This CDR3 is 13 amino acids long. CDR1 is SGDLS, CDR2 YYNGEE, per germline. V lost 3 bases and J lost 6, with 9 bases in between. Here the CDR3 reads CASSGQEAGELFF. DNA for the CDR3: TGTGCCAGCAGCGGCCAGGAGGCCGGGGAGCTGTTTTTT.

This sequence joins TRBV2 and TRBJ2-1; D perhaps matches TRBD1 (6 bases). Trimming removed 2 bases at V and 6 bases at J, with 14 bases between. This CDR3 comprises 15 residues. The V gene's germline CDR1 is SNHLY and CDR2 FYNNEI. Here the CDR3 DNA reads TGTGCCAGCAGTGAAAGGGGGTCCGCACTCAATGAGCAGTTCTTC. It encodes CASSERGSALNEQFF.

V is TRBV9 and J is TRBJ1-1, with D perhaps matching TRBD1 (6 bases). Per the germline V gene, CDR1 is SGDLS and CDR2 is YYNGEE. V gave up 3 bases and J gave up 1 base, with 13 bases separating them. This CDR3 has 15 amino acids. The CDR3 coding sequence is TGTGCCAGCAGCGCGAGACAGGAGCCGAACACTGAAGCTTTCTTT. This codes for CASSARQEPNTEAFF.

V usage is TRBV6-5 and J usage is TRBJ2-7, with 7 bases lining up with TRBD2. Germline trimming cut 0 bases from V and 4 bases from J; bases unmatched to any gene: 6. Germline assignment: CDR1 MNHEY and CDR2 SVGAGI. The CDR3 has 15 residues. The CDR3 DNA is TGTGCCAGCAGTTACTCAACGGGGGGTCTATACGAGCAGTACTTC. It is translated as CASSYSTGGLYEQYF.

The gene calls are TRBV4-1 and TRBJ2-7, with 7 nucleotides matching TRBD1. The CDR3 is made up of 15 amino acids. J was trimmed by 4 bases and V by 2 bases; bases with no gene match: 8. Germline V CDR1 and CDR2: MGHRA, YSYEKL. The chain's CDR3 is CASSQSAGGIYEQYF. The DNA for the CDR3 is TGCGCCAGCAGCCAATCGGCAGGGGGAATTTACGAGCAGTACTTC.

CDR3 protein: CASSVTGESTEAFF. As DNA, the CDR3 is TGTGCCAGCAGCGTAACAGGGGAATCCACTGAAGCTTTCTTT. This sequence joins TRBV5-5 and TRBJ1-1, with 7 positions matching TRBD1. V shed 4 bases and J 4 bases; nucleotides not matched to a gene: 7. CDR3 size: 14 residues. The germline gives CDR1 SGHKS, CDR2 YYEKEE (reference sequence).

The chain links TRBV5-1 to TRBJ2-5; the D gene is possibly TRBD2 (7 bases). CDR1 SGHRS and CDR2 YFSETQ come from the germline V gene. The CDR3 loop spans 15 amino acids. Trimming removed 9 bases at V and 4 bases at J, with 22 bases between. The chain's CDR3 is CATRGGGNGGETQYF. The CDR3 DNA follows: TGCGCCACCCGAGGGGGGGGCAATGGAGGAGAGACCCAGTACTTC.

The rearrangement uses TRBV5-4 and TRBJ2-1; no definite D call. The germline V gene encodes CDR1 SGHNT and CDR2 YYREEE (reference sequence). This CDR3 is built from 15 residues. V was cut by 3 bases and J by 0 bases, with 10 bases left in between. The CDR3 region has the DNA TGTGCCAGCAGCTCCCCGGCTAGCTCCTACAATGAGCAGTTCTTC. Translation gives CASSSPASSYNEQFF.

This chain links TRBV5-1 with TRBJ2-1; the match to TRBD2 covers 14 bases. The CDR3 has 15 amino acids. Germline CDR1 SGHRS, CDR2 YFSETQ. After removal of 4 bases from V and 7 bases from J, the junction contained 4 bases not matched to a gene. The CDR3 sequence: CASSGLAGGTNEQFF. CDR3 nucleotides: TGCGCCAGCAGCGGACTAGCGGGGGGAACGAATGAGCAGTTCTTC.

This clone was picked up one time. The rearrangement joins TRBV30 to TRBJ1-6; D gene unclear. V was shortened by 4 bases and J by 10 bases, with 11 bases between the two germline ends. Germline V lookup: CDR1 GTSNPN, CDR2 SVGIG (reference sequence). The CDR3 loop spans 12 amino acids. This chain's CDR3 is CAWTHPQSPLHF. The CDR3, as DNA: TGTGCCTGGACACATCCCCAATCACCCCTCCACTTT.

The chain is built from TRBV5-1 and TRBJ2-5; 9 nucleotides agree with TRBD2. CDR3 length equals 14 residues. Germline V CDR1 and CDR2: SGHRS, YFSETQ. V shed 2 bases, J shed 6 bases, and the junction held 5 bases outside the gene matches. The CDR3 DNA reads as TGCGCCAGCAGCTTTATAGCGGGAGTAAAGACCCAGTACTTC. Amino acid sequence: CASSFIAGVKTQYF.

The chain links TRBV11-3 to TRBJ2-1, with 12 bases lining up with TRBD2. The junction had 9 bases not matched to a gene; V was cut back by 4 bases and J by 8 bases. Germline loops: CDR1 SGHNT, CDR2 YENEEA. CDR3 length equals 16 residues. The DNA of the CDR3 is TGTGCCAGCAGCTCGTCAGGACTAGCGGGATCGGATGAGCAGTTCTTC. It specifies CASSSSGLAGSDEQFF.

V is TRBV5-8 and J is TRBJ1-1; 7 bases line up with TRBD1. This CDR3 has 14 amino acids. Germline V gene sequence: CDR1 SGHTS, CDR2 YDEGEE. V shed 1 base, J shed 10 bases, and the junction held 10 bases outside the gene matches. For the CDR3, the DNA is TGTGCCAGCAGCTTGCTACAGGGGAAGGTCGGAGCTTTCTTT. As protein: CASSLLQGKVGAFF.

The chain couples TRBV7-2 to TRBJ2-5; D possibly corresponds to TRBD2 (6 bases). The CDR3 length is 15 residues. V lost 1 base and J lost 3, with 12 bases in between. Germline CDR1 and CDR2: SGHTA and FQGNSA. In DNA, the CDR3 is TGTGCCAGCAGCTTAGTGGGCGGGGAGGAAGAGACCCAGTACTTC. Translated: CASSLVGGEEETQYF.

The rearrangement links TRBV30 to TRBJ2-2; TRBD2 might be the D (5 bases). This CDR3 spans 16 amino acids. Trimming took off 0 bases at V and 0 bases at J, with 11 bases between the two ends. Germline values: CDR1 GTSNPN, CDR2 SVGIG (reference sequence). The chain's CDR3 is CAWSVRAGANTGELFF. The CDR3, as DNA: TGTGCCTGGAGTGTAAGGGCGGGCGCGAACACCGGGGAGCTGTTTTTT.

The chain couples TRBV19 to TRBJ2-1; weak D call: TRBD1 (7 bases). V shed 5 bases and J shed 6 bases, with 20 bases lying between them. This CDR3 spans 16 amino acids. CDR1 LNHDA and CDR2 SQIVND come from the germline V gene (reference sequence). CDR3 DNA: TGTGCCAGTAGTTCTCGGACAGGCAGGAGGGGCAATGAGCAGTTCTTC. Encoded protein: CASSSRTGRRGNEQFF. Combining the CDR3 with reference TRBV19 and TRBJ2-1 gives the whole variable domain DGGITQSPKYLFRKEGQNVTLSCEQNLNHDAMYWYRQDPGQGLRLIYYSQIVNDFQKGDIAEGYSVSREKKESFPLTVTSAQKNPTAFYLCASSSRTGRRGNEQFFGPGTRLTVL.